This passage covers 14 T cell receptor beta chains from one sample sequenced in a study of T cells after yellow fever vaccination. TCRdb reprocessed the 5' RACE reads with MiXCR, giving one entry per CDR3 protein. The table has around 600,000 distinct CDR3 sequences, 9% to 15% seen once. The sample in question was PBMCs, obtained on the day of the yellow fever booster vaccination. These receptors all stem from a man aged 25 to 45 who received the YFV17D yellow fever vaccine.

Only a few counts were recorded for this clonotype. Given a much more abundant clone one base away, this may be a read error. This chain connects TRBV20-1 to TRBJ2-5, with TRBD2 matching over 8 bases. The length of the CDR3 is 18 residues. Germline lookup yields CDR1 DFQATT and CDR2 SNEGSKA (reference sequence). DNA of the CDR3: TGCTGTGCTAGAGATGGGCTAGCGGGCGGCCCCCTCGGGGAGACCCAGTACTTC. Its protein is CCARDGLAGGPLGETQYF.

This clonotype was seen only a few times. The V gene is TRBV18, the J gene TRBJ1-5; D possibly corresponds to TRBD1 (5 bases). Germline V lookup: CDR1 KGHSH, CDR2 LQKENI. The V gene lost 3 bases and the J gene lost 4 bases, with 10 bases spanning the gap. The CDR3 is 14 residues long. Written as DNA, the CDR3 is TGTGCCAGCTCACCGAGGGGTGAGAATCAGCCCCAGCATTTT. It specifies CASSPRGENQPQHF.

CDR3 bases: TGTGCCAGCAGCCCAGACAGGGGACGGGAGCTGTTTTTT. This encodes CASSPDRGRELFF. The gene calls are TRBV7-2 and TRBJ2-2, with 8 bases fitting TRBD1. The CDR3 contains 13 residues. J was trimmed by 9 bases and V by 5 bases; bases with no gene match: 5. Germline assignment: CDR1 SGHTA and CDR2 FQGNSA.

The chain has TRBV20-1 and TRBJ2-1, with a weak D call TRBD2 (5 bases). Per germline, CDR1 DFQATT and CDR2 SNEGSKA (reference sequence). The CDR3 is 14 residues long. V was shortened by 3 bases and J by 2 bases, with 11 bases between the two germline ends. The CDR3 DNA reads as TGCAGTGCTAGTGTGGCGGGCCCCTACAATGAGCAGTTCTTC. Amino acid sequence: CSASVAGPYNEQFF.

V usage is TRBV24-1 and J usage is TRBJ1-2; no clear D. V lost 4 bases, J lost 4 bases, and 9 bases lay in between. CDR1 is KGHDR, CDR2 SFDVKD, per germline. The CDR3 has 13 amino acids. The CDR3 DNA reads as TGTGCCACCAGTGACCGTGACTGCTATGGCTACACCTTC. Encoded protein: CATSDRDCYGYTF.

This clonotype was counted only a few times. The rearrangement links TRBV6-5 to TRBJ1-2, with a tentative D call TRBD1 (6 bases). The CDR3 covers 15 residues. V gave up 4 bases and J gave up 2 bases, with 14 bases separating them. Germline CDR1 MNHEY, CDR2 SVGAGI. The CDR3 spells CASSFQQGFNYGYTF. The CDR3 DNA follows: TGTGCCAGCAGTTTCCAACAGGGATTCAACTATGGCTACACCTTC.

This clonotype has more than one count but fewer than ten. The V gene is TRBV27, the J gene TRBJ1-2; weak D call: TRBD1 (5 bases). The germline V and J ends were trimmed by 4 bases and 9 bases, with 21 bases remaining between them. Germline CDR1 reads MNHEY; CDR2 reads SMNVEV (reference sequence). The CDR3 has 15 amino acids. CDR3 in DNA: TGTGCCAGCAGTTCACCCGATGGAGGGGTGGAGAGCTACACCTTC. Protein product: CASSSPDGGVESYTF.

CDR3: CASSLPGDQPQHF. Here the CDR3 DNA reads TGTGCCAGCAGTCTTCCGGGAGACCAGCCCCAGCATTTT. The chain carries TRBV12-3 or TRBV12-4 and TRBJ1-5; no definite D call. V shed 5 bases and J shed 7 bases, with 12 bases lying between them. The CDR3 sequence is 13 residues long.

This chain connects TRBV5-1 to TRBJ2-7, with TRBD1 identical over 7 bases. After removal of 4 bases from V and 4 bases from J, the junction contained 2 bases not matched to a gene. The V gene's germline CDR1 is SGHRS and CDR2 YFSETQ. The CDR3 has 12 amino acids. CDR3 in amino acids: CASSQGQYEQYF. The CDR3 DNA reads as TGCGCCAGCAGCCAGGGACAGTACGAGCAGTACTTC.

The CDR3 sequence: CASSYSGWTGETEAFF. DNA of the CDR3: TGTGCCAGCAGTTACTCGGGGTGGACAGGGGAAACTGAAGCTTTCTTT. The chain is built from TRBV6-2 or TRBV6-3 and TRBJ1-1; 9 bases line up with TRBD1. CDR1 is MNHEY, CDR2 SVGEGT, per germline. V shed 0 bases and J 5 bases; nucleotides not matched to a gene: 7. This CDR3 comprises 16 residues.

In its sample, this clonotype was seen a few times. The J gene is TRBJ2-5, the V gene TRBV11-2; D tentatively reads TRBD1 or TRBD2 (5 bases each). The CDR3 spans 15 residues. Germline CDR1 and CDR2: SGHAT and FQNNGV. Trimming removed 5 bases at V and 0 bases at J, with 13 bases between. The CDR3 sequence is CASSGTGSYQETQYF. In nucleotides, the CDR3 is TGTGCCAGCAGCGGGACCGGATCGTACCAAGAGACCCAGTACTTC. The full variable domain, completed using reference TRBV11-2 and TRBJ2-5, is EAGVAQSPRYKIIEKRQSVAFWCNPISGHATLYWYQQILGQGPKLLIQFQNNGVVDDSQLPKDRFSAERLKGVDSTLKIQPAKLEDSAVYLCASSGTGSYQETQYFGPGTRLLVL.

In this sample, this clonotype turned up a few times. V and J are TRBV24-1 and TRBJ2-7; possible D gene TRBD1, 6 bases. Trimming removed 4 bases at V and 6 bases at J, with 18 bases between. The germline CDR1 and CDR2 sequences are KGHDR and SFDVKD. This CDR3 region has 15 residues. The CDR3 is CATSEYPPGVGEQYF. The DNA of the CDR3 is TGTGCCACCAGTGAATACCCTCCAGGGGTGGGCGAGCAGTACTTC.

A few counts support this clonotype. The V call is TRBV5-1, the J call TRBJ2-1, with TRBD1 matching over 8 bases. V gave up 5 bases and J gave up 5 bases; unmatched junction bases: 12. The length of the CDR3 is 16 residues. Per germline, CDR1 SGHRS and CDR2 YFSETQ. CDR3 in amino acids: CASRKDQGAGNNEQFF. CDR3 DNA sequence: TGCGCCAGCAGGAAGGATCAGGGGGCGGGAAACAATGAGCAGTTCTTC.

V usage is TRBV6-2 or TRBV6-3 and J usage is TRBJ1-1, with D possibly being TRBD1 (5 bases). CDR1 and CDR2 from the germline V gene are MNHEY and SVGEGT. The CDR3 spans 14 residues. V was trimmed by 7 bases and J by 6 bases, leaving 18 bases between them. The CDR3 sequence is CASTTGTARAEAFF. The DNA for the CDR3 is TGTGCCAGCACCACCGGGACGGCCAGGGCTGAAGCTTTCTTT.